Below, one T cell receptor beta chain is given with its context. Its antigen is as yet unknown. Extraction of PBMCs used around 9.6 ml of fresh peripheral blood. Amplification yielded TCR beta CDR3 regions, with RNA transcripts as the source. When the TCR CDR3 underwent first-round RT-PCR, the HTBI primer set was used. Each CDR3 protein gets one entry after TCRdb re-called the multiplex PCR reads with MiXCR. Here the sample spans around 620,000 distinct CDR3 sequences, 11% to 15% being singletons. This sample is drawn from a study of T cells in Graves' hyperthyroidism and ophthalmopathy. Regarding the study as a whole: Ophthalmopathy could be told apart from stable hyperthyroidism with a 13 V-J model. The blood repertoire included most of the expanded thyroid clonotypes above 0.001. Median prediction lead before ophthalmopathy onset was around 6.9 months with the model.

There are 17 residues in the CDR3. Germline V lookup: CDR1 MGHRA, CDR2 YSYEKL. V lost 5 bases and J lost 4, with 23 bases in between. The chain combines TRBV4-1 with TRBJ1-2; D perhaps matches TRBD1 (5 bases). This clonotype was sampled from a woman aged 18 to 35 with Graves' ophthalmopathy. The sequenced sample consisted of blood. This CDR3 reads CASSSGHYERDGYGYTF. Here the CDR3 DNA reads TGCGCCAGCAGCTCCGGACACTATGAAAGGGATGGCTATGGCTACACCTTC.